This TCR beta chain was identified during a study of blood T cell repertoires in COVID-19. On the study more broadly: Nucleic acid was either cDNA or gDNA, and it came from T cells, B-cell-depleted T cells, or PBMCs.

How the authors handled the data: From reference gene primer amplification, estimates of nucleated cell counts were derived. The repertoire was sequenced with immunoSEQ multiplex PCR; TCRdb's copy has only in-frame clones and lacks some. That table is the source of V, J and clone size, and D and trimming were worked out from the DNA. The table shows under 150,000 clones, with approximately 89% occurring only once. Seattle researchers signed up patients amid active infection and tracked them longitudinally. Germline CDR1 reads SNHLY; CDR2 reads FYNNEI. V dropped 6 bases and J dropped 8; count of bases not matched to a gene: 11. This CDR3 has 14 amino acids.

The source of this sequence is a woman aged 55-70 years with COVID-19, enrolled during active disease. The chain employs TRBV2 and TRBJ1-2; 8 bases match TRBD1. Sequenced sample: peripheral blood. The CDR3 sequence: CASSTRTGRGGYTF. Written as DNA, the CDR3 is TGTGCCAGCAGCACCAGGACAGGGAGAGGCGGCTACACCTTC.